These 20 T cell receptor beta chains were all obtained from the same sample, sequenced in a study of T-cell memory formation after mild COVID-19. TCRdb fed the 5' RACE reads into MiXCR, producing one record per CDR3 protein. The table lists 300,000 to 400,000 distinct CDR3 sequences, 28% of them singletons, with 13% in the top ten. Sample: PBMCs or a T cell subset sorted from them (not recorded which). The receptor source for this set is an adult woman who had mild COVID-19 (a few samples of this study predate the infection). Cell type and time point are not known.

The V and J genes are TRBV27 and TRBJ1-1, with D perhaps matching TRBD1 (5 bases). There are 14 residues in the CDR3. Germline CDR1 MNHEY, CDR2 SMNVEV (reference sequence). Trimming left V 7 bases short and J 3 bases short, with 15 bases between. CDR3 sequence reads: CASKRETGHTEAFF. CDR3 DNA: TGTGCCAGCAAAAGAGAAACAGGCCACACTGAAGCTTTCTTT.

The chain combines TRBV20-1 with TRBJ2-7; maybe TRBD1 (6 bases). Trimming stripped 5 bases from V and 4 bases from J, with 18 bases between. Germline V gene sequence: CDR1 DFQATT, CDR2 SNEGSKA (reference sequence). This CDR3 contains 14 residues. The CDR3 here is CSAQLQGHGYEQYF. The CDR3 DNA follows: TGCAGTGCTCAATTACAGGGTCATGGGTACGAGCAGTACTTC.

This clonotype has only a few counts. The gene calls are TRBV9 and TRBJ1-4; 7 positions agree with TRBD1. The length of the CDR3 is 16 residues. The J segment lost 3 bases and the V segment lost 3 bases, leaving 8 bases of the junction unmatched. Germline V lookup: CDR1 SGDLS, CDR2 YYNGEE. CDR3 in DNA: TGTGCCAGCAGCGCCCGGGTCCAGGGGGCTAATGAAAAACTGTTTTTT. This sequence encodes CASSARVQGANEKLFF. The entire variable domain, with the rest obtained from reference TRBV9 and TRBJ1-4, is as follows: DSGVTQTPKHLITATGQRVTLRCSPRSGDLSVYWYQQSLDQGLQFLIQYYNGEERAKGNILERFSAQQFPDLHSELNLSSLELGDSALYFCASSARVQGANEKLFFGSGTQLSVL.

The genes are TRBV5-1 and TRBJ2-4, with TRBD2 matching 10 bases. Germline V gives CDR1 SGHRS, CDR2 YFSETQ. The CDR3 spans 19 residues. V lost 0 bases to trimming and J lost 0 bases; unmatched junction nucleotides: 9. DNA for the CDR3: TGCGCCAGCAGCTTGGAAGCTAGCGGGGGCCATATAGCCAAAAACATTCAGTACTTC. Amino acid sequence: CASSLEASGGHIAKNIQYF.

This clonotype was detected a few times. The rearrangement uses TRBV3-1 and TRBJ2-7; 8 bases line up with TRBD1. V lost 3 bases, J lost 5 bases, and 3 bases stayed unmatched. The CDR3 sequence is 13 residues long. Germline V lookup: CDR1 LGHDT, CDR2 YNNKEL (reference sequence). The CDR3 reads CASSQDRDHEQYF. CDR3 nucleotide sequence: TGTGCCAGCAGCCAGGACAGGGACCACGAGCAGTACTTC.

The chain is built from TRBV4-2 and TRBJ2-7; D possibly corresponds to TRBD1 (5 bases). CDR3 length equals 15 residues. Germline V gives CDR1 LGHNA, CDR2 YNFKEQ. Trimming removed 1 base at V and 3 bases at J, with 13 bases between. The chain's CDR3 is CASSQGAQGNYEQYF. As DNA, the CDR3 is TGTGCCAGCAGCCAAGGGGCGCAGGGTAACTACGAGCAGTACTTC.

The chain combines TRBV5-1 with TRBJ2-7; unclear D gene. Germline-derived CDR1 and CDR2 are SGHRS and YFSETQ. Deletions cut 0 bases from V and 5 bases from J, with 3 bases between. This CDR3 spans 11 amino acids. The CDR3 DNA sequence: TGCGCCAGCAGCTTGGACAACGAGCAGTACTTC. Protein sequence: CASSLDNEQYF.

The genes are TRBV6-5 and TRBJ2-7, with D hard to call. The CDR3 spans 16 residues. Between the trimmed V and J ends, which lost 6 bases and 0 bases, there was a span of 18 bases. Germline loops: CDR1 MNHEY, CDR2 SVGAGI. DNA of the CDR3: TGTGCCAGCAGCCAATCGGTCGCGGCCGCCTCCTACGAGCAGTACTTC. This translates into CASSQSVAAASYEQYF.

CDR3 region: CASSLPTGEYNTDTQYF. CDR3 nucleotide sequence: TGCGCCAGCAGCTTGCCCACAGGGGAATATAACACAGATACGCAGTATTTT. V and J are TRBV5-1 and TRBJ2-3, with 7 positions matching TRBD1. CDR3 size: 17 residues. Trimming removed 1 base from V and 2 bases from J; junction bases left unmatched: 10. The germline V gene encodes CDR1 SGHRS and CDR2 YFSETQ.

The chain has TRBV12-3 or TRBV12-4 and TRBJ2-5; 16 bases align to TRBD2. CDR3 length equals 15 residues. J lost 4 bases, V lost 8 bases, and 4 bases had no gene match. The CDR3 nucleotides are TGTGCCAGCCGGGGACTAGCGGGAGGGGGAGAGACCCAGTACTTC. It yields the protein CASRGLAGGGETQYF.

A few counts support this clonotype. The rearrangement uses TRBV24-1 and TRBJ2-1; 8 nucleotides agree with TRBD2. V trimming: 1 base; J trimming: 0 bases; junction bases outside the gene matches: 4. In germline, CDR1 is KGHDR, CDR2 SFDVKD. The CDR3 runs 17 residues. The CDR3 DNA sequence: TGTGCCACCAGTGATTTTCGTGCGGGAGGCTCCTACAATGAGCAGTTCTTC. Translating gives CATSDFRAGGSYNEQFF.

This clonotype was observed a handful of times. The V and J genes are TRBV29-1 and TRBJ1-5, with 7 positions matching TRBD1. Unmatched junction bases numbered 4, after V lost 4 bases and J lost 4 bases. This CDR3 region has 13 residues. Germline V CDR1 and CDR2: SQVTM, ANQGSEA. The CDR3 loop is CSVARDRNQPQHF. CDR3 sequence (DNA): TGCAGCGTTGCCCGGGACAGAAATCAGCCCCAGCATTTT.

This chain joins TRBV20-1 and TRBJ1-1; 10 bases align to TRBD1. The trim removed 2 bases at V and 9 bases at J, leaving 3 bases unmatched. This CDR3 is built from 12 residues. CDR1 and CDR2 from the germline V gene are DFQATT and SNEGSKA (reference sequence). CDR3 DNA: TGCAGTGCTAGAATGACAGGGGGCCAAGCTTTCTTT. Residues: CSARMTGGQAFF.

The chain is built from TRBV7-9 and TRBJ2-2; TRBD1 matches 7 bases. The CDR3 runs to 14 residues. The trim removed 3 bases at V and 5 bases at J, leaving 3 bases unmatched. Per the germline V gene, CDR1 is SEHNR and CDR2 is FQNEAQ (reference sequence). CDR3 amino acids: CASSLSTGTGELFF. In DNA, the CDR3 is TGTGCCAGCAGCTTGTCGACAGGGACCGGGGAGCTGTTTTTT.

Comment on this clonotype: The CDR3 carries no conserved terminal phenylalanine or tryptophan, so it likely arises from a read error. The chain's CDR3 is CATSDSTWQQNNEQFL. The CDR3 bases are TGTGCCACCAGTGATTCAACCTGGCAGCAGAACAATGAGCAGTTCTTA. The J gene is TRBJ2-1, the V gene TRBV24-1; D not certain. CDR3 length equals 16 residues. V was trimmed by 2 bases and J by 5 bases, leaving 15 bases between them. Germline loops: CDR1 KGHDR, CDR2 SFDVKD.

This chain connects TRBV7-8 to TRBJ1-5; D might be TRBD1 (6 bases). CDR3 length equals 14 residues. Germline V lookup: CDR1 SGHVS, CDR2 FQNEAQ. Trimming pared 5 bases from V and 7 bases from J, leaving 15 bases between. CDR3 loop: CASSGGQAGQPQHF. The CDR3 region has the DNA TGTGCCAGCAGCGGGGGGCAGGCTGGACAGCCCCAGCATTTT.

The CDR3 sequence: CASSHGGSTYEQYF. The CDR3 coding sequence is TGTGCCAGCAGCCACGGTGGGAGTACCTACGAGCAGTACTTC. The chain employs TRBV3-1 and TRBJ2-7; D perhaps matches TRBD2 (5 bases). In germline, CDR1 is LGHDT, CDR2 YNNKEL (reference sequence). The CDR3 is made up of 14 amino acids. Trimming stripped 3 bases from V and 2 bases from J, with 11 bases between.

The chain uses TRBV12-3 or TRBV12-4 and TRBJ2-3; possible D gene TRBD1, 5 bases. The germline V and J ends were trimmed by 2 bases and 9 bases, with 9 bases remaining between them. This CDR3 has 12 amino acids. The CDR3 sequence: CASSLLDTTQYF. The CDR3 bases are TGTGCCAGCAGTTTACTGGACACCACGCAGTATTTT.

The chain couples TRBV2 to TRBJ1-2; 10 bases agree with TRBD1. Trimming at V came to 1 base and at J to 2 bases, leaving 1 base not matched to a gene. Germline CDR1 SNHLY, CDR2 FYNNEI. The length of the CDR3 is 15 residues. The CDR3, as DNA: TGTGCCAGCAGTGAAGAGACAGGGGGCAACTATGGCTACACCTTC. This encodes CASSEETGGNYGYTF.

The chain carries TRBV24-1 and TRBJ2-1; a possible D gene is TRBD1 (6 bases). This CDR3 has 13 residues. Germline-derived CDR1 and CDR2 are KGHDR and SFDVKD. Trimming removed 8 bases from V and 4 bases from J, with 11 bases in between. CDR3 amino acids: CATTGTLYNEQFF. CDR3 coding DNA: TGTGCCACCACTGGGACACTTTACAATGAGCAGTTCTTC.